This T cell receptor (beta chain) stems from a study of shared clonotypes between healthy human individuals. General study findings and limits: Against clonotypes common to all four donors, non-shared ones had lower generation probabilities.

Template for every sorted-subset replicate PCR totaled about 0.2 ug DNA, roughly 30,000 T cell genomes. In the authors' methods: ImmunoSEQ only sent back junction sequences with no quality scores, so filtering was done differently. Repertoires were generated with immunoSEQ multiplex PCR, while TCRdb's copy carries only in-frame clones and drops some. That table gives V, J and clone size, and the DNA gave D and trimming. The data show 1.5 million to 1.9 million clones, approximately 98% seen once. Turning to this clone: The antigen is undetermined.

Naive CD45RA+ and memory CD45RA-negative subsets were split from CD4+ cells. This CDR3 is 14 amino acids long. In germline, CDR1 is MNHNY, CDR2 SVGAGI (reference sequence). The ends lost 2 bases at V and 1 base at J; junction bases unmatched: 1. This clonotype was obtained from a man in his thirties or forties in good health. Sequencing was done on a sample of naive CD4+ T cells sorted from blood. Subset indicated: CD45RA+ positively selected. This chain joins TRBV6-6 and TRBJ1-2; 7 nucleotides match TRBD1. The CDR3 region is CASSYGQVNYGYTF. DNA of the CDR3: TGTGCCAGCAGTTACGGACAGGTTAACTATGGCTACACCTTC.